This T cell receptor (beta chain) originates from a study of T cells in Graves' hyperthyroidism and ophthalmopathy. This clonotype was counted many times. Its specificity is not known. There were TCR beta CDR3 regions amplified from RNA transcripts. Primed by the HTBI set, a first-round RT-PCR was run on the TCR CDR3. TCRdb redid the calling of the multiplex PCR reads with MiXCR, one entry per CDR3 protein. The sample holds 270,000 or so distinct CDR3 sequences, less than 30% seen once. Diagnosis rested on symptoms, serum thyroxine and TRAb, thyroid ultrasound, and orbital computed tomography. The sample, blood from the first hyperthyroidism diagnosis, precedes any ophthalmopathy symptoms. Study outcomes and limitations: Stable hyperthyroidism was told apart from ophthalmopathy by a model built on 13 V-J features. Also found in blood were most expanded thyroid clonotypes above 0.001.

Trimming shortened V by 4 bases and J by 6 bases, and 13 bases separated the two germline ends. CDR3 length: 14 amino acids. CDR1 MGHRA and CDR2 YSYEKL come from the germline V gene. The chain links TRBV4-1 to TRBJ1-5, with a tentative D call TRBD1 (5 bases). Sample: blood. The source of this sequence is a man aged 35 to 55 with Graves' hyperthyroidism that later progressed to Graves' ophthalmopathy. The CDR3 spells CASSPMGVLQPQHF. The CDR3 nucleotides are TGCGCCAGCAGCCCAATGGGGGTACTTCAGCCCCAGCATTTT.